These 20 T cell receptor beta chains originate from one sample sequenced in a study of CD8+ T cells in alopecia areata. Reverse transcribed after extraction, RNA yielded cDNA as the sequencing template. TCRdb's table, derived via immunoSEQ multiplex PCR, lists solely in-frame clones and lacks some. The sample yields 65,000 to 75,000 clones, about half seen once. The specimen was CD8+ T cells sorted from blood, collected at week 0. These receptors all stem from a human donor with alopecia areata.

This rearrangement joins TRBV7-8 to TRBJ1-5; D is unclear. The CDR3 is made up of 13 amino acids. Trimming pared 5 bases from V and 7 bases from J, leaving 12 bases between. Germline lookup yields CDR1 SGHVS and CDR2 FQNEAQ. In nucleotides, the CDR3 is TGTGCCAGCAGCGTTACAGTAGAGCAGCCCCAGCATTTT. It codes for CASSVTVEQPQHF.

The chain joins TRBV29-1 to TRBJ2-2; D might be TRBD1 or TRBD2, each matching 6 bases. With 4 bases removed from V and 1 base from J, the gap between germline ends came to 16 bases. CDR3 length: 16 residues. From germline, CDR1 is SQVTM and CDR2 ANQGSEA. CDR3 protein: CSVVYREDRNTGELFF. The CDR3, as DNA: TGCAGCGTTGTGTACAGGGAGGATAGGAACACCGGGGAGCTGTTTTTT.

This chain connects TRBV11-2 to TRBJ1-2, with D uncertain. Trimming pared 2 bases from V and 4 bases from J, leaving 11 bases between. Germline loops: CDR1 SGHAT, CDR2 FQNNGV. The CDR3 loop spans 14 amino acids. CDR3 protein: CASSLYGTSYGYTF. In DNA form, the CDR3 reads TGTGCCAGCAGCTTATATGGAACCTCCTATGGCTACACCTTC.

This clone showed up just a few times. The rearrangement uses TRBV6-4 and TRBJ2-4, with D unclear. In germline, CDR1 is MRHNA, CDR2 SNTAGT. V was shortened by 2 bases and J by 1 base, with 3 bases between the two germline ends. CDR3 length: 13 amino acids. CDR3 nucleotides: TGTGCCAGCAGTGACAGGGCCAAAAACATTCAGTACTTC. Its translation: CASSDRAKNIQYF.

This clone was observed a handful of times. The chain is built from TRBV4-1 and TRBJ2-7; D is possibly TRBD1 (6 bases). Trimming took 3 bases from V and 0 from J, leaving 15 bases between them. This CDR3 spans 16 amino acids. The germline CDR1 and CDR2 sequences are MGHRA and YSYEKL. In DNA, the CDR3 is TGCGCCAGCAGCCATCCCGCAACAGGGAGCTCCTACGAGCAGTACTTC. Its translation: CASSHPATGSSYEQYF.

In this sample, this clone turned up many times. V and J are TRBV5-1 and TRBJ2-1, with TRBD2 matching 7 bases. V lost 1 base, J lost 2 bases, and 0 bases stayed unmatched. The length of the CDR3 is 14 residues. Germline CDR1 SGHRS, CDR2 YFSETQ. CDR3 nucleotide sequence: TGCGCCAGCAGCTTGAGCGGGGCCTACAATGAGCAGTTCTTC. This gives the protein CASSLSGAYNEQFF. Filled out from reference TRBV5-1 and TRBJ2-1, the complete variable domain reads KAGVTQTPRYLIKTRGQQVTLSCSPISGHRSVSWYQQTPGQGLQFLFEYFSETQRNKGNFPGRFSGRQFSNSRSEMNVSTLELGDSALYLCASSLSGAYNEQFFGPGTRLTVL.

A word on this clone: Compared with germline, one end of the junction differs, possibly owing to a read error. This rearrangement joins TRBV7-9 to TRBJ1-5; no firm D call. CDR3 length equals 12 residues. Germline CDR1 reads SEHNR; CDR2 reads FQNEAQ (reference sequence). The CDR3 here is CANSSDPKPQHF. CDR3 coding DNA: TGTGCCAACAGCTCCGACCCGAAGCCCCAGCATTTT.

The sample holds a few counts of this clone. The chain employs TRBV7-6 and TRBJ2-7, with a possible D match to TRBD2 (5 bases). This CDR3 comprises 13 residues. V lost 1 base and J 3 bases, leaving 7 bases between the germline ends. Germline V gene sequence: CDR1 SGHVS, CDR2 FNYEAQ. Here the CDR3 reads CASSLVTNYEQYF. In nucleotides, the CDR3 is TGTGCCAGCAGCTTAGTGACTAACTACGAGCAGTACTTC.

The chain links TRBV29-1 to TRBJ2-3, with D uncertain. Trimming cost V 5 bases and J 1 base, with 7 bases left between them. From germline, CDR1 is SQVTM and CDR2 ANQGSEA. This CDR3 is 12 amino acids long. The CDR3 sequence is CSVQRRTDTQYF. The CDR3 nucleotides are TGCAGCGTTCAGAGGCGCACAGATACGCAGTATTTT.

The chain has TRBV2 and TRBJ2-7, with D perhaps TRBD1 (5 bases). Trimming removed 6 bases from V and 4 bases from J, with 13 bases in between. The CDR3 consists of 13 residues. CDR1 is SNHLY, CDR2 FYNNEI, per germline. As DNA, the CDR3 is TGTGCCAGCAGAGACAGTGTTCCTTACGAGCAGTACTTC. Residues: CASRDSVPYEQYF.

This clone was observed a handful of times. The chain joins TRBV7-6 to TRBJ2-7; the D gene could be TRBD1 or TRBD2 (5 bases each). The CDR3 has 15 residues. CDR1 is SGHVS, CDR2 FNYEAQ, per germline. The V end lost 3 bases, the J end lost 0 bases, and 12 bases lay between the germline ends. For the CDR3, the DNA is TGTGCCAGCAGCTTTGAGTGGGGACCCTCCTACGAGCAGTACTTC. This gives the protein CASSFEWGPSYEQYF.

The chain's CDR3 is CASSFDYEQYF. Written as DNA, the CDR3 is TGTGCCAGCAGCTTCGACTACGAGCAGTACTTC. The V and J genes are TRBV7-9 and TRBJ2-7; D gene uncertain. V gave up 3 bases and J gave up 3 bases, with 3 bases separating them. The CDR3 sequence is 11 residues long. CDR1 is SEHNR, CDR2 FQNEAQ, per germline (reference sequence). The whole variable domain, filled in from reference TRBV7-9 and TRBJ2-7, reads DTGVSQNPRHKITKRGQNVTFRCDPISEHNRLYWYRQTLGQGPEFLTYFQNEAQLEKSRLLSDRFSAERPKGSFSTLEIQRTEQGDSAMYLCASSFDYEQYFGPGTRLTVT.

The chain is built from TRBV27 and TRBJ2-3, with D maybe TRBD2 (5 bases). The CDR3 sequence is 15 residues long. The germline V gene encodes CDR1 MNHEY and CDR2 SMNVEV (reference sequence). Trimming took 6 bases from V and 6 from J, leaving 19 bases between them. For the CDR3, the DNA is TGTGCCAGCAGCCACAGAGGGCCGAGGCAGGATACGCAGTATTTT. Protein sequence: CASSHRGPRQDTQYF.

The chain uses TRBV5-1 and TRBJ2-2; perhaps D is TRBD1 or TRBD2 (5 bases each). Germline CDR1 reads SGHRS; CDR2 reads YFSETQ. This CDR3 comprises 16 residues. V lost 0 bases to trimming and J lost 5 bases, with 14 bases between them. Here the CDR3 DNA reads TGCGCCAGCAGCTTGGAGAGGGGCAGATTGACCGGGGAGCTGTTTTTT. Translated, it gives CASSLERGRLTGELFF.

This clone occurred many times. One end of the junction fails to match germline, which may point to a read error. Here the CDR3 reads CASSTRTSGSPRETQYF. CDR3 in DNA: TGTGCCAGCAGCACCCGGACTAGCGGGAGCCCCAGGGAGACTCAGTACTTC. The chain uses TRBV7-2 and TRBJ2-5; 13 bases align to TRBD2. Germline CDR1 and CDR2: SGHTA and FQGNSA. There are 17 residues in the CDR3. Looking up the rest from reference TRBV7-2 and TRBJ2-5 gives the full variable domain: GAGVSQSPSNKVTEKGKDVELRCDPISGHTALYWYRQSLGQGLEFLIYFQGNSAPDKSGLPSDRFSAERTGGSVSTLTIQRTQQEDSAVYLCASSTRTSGSPRETQYFGPGTRLLVL.

The chain has TRBV7-9 and TRBJ2-5, with 7 bases aligning to TRBD1. The germline V gene has CDR1 SEHNR and CDR2 FQNEAQ (reference sequence). This CDR3 is built from 16 residues. Germline trimming cut 7 bases from V and 6 bases from J; bases unmatched to any gene: 17. The CDR3 sequence: CASNPGGHAAAKTQYF. Here the CDR3 DNA reads TGTGCCAGCAACCCAGGGGGTCATGCTGCGGCAAAGACCCAGTACTTC.

This chain uses TRBV9 with TRBJ1-1; 7 bases agree with TRBD1. The germline CDR1 and CDR2 sequences are SGDLS and YYNGEE. Losses at the gene ends were 4 bases for V and 3 bases for J; bases not matched to a gene: 9. This CDR3 spans 15 amino acids. The CDR3 spells CASSKADRVHTEAFF. Written as DNA, the CDR3 is TGTGCCAGCAGCAAAGCCGACAGGGTGCACACTGAAGCTTTCTTT.

This clone was counted a few times. The CDR3, as DNA: TGTGCCACCAGCAGAGATAAAGGGACTGGCACTGAAGCTTTCTTT. Encoded protein: CATSRDKGTGTEAFF. The J gene is TRBJ1-1, the V gene TRBV15, with D possibly being TRBD1 (5 bases). Germline assignment: CDR1 LNHNV and CDR2 YYDKDF (reference sequence). V was shortened by 0 bases and J by 4 bases, with 12 bases between the two germline ends. The CDR3 is 15 amino acids.

This chain links TRBV7-2 with TRBJ2-7; D may match TRBD1 or TRBD2 (5 bases each). V was shortened by 1 base and J by 2 bases, with 9 bases between the two germline ends. The germline V gene encodes CDR1 SGHTA and CDR2 FQGNSA. The CDR3 sequence is 14 residues long. CDR3 DNA sequence: TGTGCCAGCAGCTTAGGTCTGGGGGCCTACGAGCAGTACTTC. Amino acids: CASSLGLGAYEQYF.

This clone has a handful of counts. The chain couples TRBV7-7 to TRBJ2-2, with unresolved D. Trimming took off 1 base at V and 4 bases at J, with 7 bases between the two ends. Germline-derived CDR1 and CDR2 are SSHAT and FNYEAQ (reference sequence). This CDR3 has 14 residues. CDR3 sequence (DNA): TGTGCCAGCAGCTTAGGCGAAACCACCGGGGAGCTGTTTTTT. Residues: CASSLGETTGELFF.